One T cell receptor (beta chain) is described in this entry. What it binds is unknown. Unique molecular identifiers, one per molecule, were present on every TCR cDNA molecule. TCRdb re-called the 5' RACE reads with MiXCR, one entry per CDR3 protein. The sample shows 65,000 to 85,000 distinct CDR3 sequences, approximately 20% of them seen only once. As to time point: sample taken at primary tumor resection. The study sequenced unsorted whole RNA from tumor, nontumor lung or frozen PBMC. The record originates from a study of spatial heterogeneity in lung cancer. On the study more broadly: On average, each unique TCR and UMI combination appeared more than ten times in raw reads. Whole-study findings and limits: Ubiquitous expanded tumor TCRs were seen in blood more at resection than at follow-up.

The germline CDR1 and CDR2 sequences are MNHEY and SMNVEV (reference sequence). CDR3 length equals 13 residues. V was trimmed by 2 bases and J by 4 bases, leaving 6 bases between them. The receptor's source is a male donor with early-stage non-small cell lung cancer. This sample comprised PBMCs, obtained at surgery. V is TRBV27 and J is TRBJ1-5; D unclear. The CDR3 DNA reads TGTGCCAGCAGTTTAGCAGTGAATCAGCCCCAGCATTTT. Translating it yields CASSLAVNQPQHF.